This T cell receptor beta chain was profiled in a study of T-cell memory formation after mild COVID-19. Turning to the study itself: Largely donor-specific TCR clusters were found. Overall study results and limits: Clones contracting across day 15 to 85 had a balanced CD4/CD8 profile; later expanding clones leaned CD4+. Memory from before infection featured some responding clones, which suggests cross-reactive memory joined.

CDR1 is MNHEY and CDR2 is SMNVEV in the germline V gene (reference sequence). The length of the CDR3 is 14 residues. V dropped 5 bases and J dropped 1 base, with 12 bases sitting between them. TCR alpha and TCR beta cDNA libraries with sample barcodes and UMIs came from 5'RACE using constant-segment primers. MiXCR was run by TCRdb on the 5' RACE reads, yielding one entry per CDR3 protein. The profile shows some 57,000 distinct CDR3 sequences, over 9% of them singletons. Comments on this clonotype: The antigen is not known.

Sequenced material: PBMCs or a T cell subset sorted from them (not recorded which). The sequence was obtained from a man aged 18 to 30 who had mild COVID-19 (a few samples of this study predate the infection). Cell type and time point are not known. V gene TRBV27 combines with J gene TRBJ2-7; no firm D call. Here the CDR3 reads CASSLRFTSYEQYF. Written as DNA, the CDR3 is TGTGCCAGCAGTCTTCGGTTCACGTCCTACGAGCAGTACTTC.